This TCR beta chain was retrieved from a study of blood T cells in healthy people across ages. Sample-barcoded 5' priming and a J-beta primer mix drove a second PCR of roughly 6 to 12 cycles. One entry per CDR3 protein, called by TCRdb with MiXCR from the 5' RACE reads. The sample consists of some 1.4 million distinct CDR3 sequences, about 40% of them appearing once. Trimming removed 3 bases from V and 6 bases from J; junction bases left unmatched: 7. Germline V gene data show CDR1 as LGHNA and CDR2 as YNFKEQ. This CDR3 is 15 amino acids long. The chain recombines TRBV4-2 with TRBJ2-1; 8 bases are shared with TRBD2. The receptor was derived from a woman younger than 35 in good health. Sequencing was performed on blood. The CDR3 bases are TGTGCCAGCAGCCAGGGCGGGGGGACCTTCAATGAGCAGTTCTTC. It translates to CASSQGGGTFNEQFF.